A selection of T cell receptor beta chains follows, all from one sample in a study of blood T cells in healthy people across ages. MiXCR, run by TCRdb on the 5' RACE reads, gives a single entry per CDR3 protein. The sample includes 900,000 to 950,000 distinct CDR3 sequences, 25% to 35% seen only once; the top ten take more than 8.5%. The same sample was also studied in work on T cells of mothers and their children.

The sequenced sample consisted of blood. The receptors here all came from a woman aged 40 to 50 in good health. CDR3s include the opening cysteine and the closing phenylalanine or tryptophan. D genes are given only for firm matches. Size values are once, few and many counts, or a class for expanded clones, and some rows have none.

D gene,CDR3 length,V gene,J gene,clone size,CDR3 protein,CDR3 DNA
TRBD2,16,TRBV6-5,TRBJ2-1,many,CASSYGSGGVYNEQFF,TGTGCCAGCAGTTACGGTAGCGGGGGAGTCTACAATGAGCAGTTCTTC
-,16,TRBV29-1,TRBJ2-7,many,CSVEGEGRQTPYEQYF,TGCAGCGTTGAAGGTGAGGGCCGACAGACCCCCTACGAGCAGTACTTC
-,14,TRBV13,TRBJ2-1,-,CASSTPTGSDEQFF,TGTGCCAGCAGCACCCCAACTGGGTCCGACGAGCAGTTCTTC
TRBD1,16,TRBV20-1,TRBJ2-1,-,CSAPKAFQGAEVEQFF,TGCAGTGCCCCAAAGGCCTTCCAGGGGGCAGAGGTTGAGCAGTTCTTC
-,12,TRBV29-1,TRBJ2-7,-,CSVGDIAYEQYF,TGCAGCGTTGGGGACATAGCCTACGAGCAGTACTTC
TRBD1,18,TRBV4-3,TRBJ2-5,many,CASSQDGGTEGRLETQYF,TGCGCCAGCAGCCAAGATGGTGGGACAGAAGGACGTTTAGAGACCCAGTACTTC
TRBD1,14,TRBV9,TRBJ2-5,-,CASSTTGVQETQYF,TGTGCCAGCAGCACCACAGGGGTCCAAGAGACCCAGTACTTC
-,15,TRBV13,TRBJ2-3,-,CASGWHTTSTDTQYF,TGTGCCAGCGGATGGCACACTACTAGCACAGATACGCAGTATTTT
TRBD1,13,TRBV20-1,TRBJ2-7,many,CSARGTGNGEQYF,TGCAGTGCTAGAGGGACAGGGAATGGCGAGCAGTACTTC
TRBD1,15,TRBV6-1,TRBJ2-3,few,CASSEPGQGVDTQYF,TGTGCCAGCAGTGAACCGGGACAGGGGGTAGATACGCAGTATTTT